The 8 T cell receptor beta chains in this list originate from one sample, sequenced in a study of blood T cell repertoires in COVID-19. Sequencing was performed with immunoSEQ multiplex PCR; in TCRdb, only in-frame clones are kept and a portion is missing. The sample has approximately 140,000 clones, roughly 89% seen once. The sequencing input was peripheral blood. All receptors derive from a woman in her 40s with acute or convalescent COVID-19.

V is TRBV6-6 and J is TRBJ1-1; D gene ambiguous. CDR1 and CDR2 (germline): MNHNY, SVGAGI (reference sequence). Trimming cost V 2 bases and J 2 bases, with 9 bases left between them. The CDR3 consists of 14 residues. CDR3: CASSYAEDNTEAFF. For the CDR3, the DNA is TGTGCCAGCAGTTACGCAGAGGATAACACTGAAGCTTTCTTT.

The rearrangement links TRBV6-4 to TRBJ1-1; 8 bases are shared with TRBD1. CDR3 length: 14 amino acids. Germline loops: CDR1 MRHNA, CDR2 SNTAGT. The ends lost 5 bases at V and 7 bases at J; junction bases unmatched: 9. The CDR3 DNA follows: TGTGCCAGCAGTCAACCGGACAGGGAACATGAAGCTTTCTTT. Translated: CASSQPDREHEAFF.

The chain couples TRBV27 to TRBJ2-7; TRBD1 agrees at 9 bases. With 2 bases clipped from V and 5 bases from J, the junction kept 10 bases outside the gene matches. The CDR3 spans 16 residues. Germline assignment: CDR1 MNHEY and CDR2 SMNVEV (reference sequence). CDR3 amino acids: CASSLISGTGLHEQYF. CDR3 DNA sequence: TGTGCCAGCAGTTTAATATCTGGGACAGGGCTCCACGAGCAGTACTTC.

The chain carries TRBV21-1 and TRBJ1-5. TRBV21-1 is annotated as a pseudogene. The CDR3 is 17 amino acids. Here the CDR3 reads CASSKSSSPYSNQPQHF. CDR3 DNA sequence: TGTGCCAGCAGCAAAAGTTCAAGTCCCTATAGCAATCAGCCCCAGCATTTT.

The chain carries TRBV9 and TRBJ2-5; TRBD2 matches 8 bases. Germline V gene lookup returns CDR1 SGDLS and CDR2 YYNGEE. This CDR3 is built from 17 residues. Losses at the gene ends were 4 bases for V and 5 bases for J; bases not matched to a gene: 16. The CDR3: CASSPGDRGGQGETQYF. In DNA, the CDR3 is TGTGCCAGCAGCCCAGGGGATCGGGGGGGCCAAGGGGAGACCCAGTACTTC.

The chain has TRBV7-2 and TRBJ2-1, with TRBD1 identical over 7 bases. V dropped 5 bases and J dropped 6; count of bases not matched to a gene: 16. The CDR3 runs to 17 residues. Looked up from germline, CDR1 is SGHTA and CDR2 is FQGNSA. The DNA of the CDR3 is TGTGCCAGCAGCACATGGGGACAGTGGCCAAGTTCCAATGAGCAGTTCTTC. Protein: CASSTWGQWPSSNEQFF. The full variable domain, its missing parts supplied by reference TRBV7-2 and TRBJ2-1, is GAGVSQSPSNKVTEKGKDVELRCDPISGHTALYWYRQSLGQGLEFLIYFQGNSAPDKSGLPSDRFSAERTGGSVSTLTIQRTQQEDSAVYLCASSTWGQWPSSNEQFFGPGTRLTVL.

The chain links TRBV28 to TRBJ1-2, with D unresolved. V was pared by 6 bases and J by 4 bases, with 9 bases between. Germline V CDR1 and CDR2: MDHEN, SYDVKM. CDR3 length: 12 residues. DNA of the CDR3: TGTGCCAGCAGCTCGGGTCCCTATGGCTACACCTTC. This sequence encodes CASSSGPYGYTF.

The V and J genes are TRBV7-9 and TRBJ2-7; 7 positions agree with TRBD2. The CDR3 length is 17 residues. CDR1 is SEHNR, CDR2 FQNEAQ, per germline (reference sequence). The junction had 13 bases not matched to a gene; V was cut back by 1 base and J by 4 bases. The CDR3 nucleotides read TGTGCCAGCAGCTTAGGGGATTGGGCGGGAGTTAGATACGAGCAGTACTTC. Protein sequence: CASSLGDWAGVRYEQYF.